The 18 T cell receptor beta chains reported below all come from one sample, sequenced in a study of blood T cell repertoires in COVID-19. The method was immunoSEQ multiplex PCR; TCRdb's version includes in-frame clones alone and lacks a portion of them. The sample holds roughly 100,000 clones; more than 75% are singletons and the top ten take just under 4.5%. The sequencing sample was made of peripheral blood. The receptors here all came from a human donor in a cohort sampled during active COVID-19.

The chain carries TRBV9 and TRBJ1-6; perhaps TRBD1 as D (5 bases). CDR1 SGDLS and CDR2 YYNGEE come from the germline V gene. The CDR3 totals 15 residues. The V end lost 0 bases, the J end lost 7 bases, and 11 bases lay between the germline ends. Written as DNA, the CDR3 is TGTGCCAGCAGCGTAGAGGGCAGGGTAAATTCACCCCTCCACTTT. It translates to CASSVEGRVNSPLHF. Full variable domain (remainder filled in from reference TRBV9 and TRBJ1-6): DSGVTQTPKHLITATGQRVTLRCSPRSGDLSVYWYQQSLDQGLQFLIQYYNGEERAKGNILERFSAQQFPDLHSELNLSSLELGDSALYFCASSVEGRVNSPLHFGNGTRLTVT.

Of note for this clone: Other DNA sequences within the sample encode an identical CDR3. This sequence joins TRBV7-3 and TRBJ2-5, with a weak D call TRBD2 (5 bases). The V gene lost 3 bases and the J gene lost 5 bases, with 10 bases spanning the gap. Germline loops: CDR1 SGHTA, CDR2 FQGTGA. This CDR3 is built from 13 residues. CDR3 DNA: TGTGCCAGCAGCTTGGGCTGGAGGGAGACCCAGTACTTC. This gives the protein CASSLGWRETQYF.

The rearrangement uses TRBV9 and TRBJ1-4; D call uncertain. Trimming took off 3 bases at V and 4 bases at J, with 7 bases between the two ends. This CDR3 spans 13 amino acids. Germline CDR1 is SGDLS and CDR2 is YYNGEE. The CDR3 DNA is TGTGCCAGCAGCGAGACTTTTAATGAAAAACTGTTTTTT. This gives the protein CASSETFNEKLFF.

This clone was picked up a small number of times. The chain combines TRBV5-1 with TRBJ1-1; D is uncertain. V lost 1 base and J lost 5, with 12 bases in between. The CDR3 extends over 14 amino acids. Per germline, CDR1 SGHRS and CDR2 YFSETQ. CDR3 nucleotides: TGCGCCAGCAGCTTGTTGCCGGGGTCGACTGAAGCTTTCTTT. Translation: CASSLLPGSTEAFF.

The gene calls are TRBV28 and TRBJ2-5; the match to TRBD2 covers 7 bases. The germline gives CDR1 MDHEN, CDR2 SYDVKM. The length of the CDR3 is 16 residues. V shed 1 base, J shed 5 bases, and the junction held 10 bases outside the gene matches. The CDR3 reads CASSLSAPTGGETQYF. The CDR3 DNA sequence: TGTGCCAGCAGTTTATCGGCGCCCACCGGGGGGGAGACCCAGTACTTC.

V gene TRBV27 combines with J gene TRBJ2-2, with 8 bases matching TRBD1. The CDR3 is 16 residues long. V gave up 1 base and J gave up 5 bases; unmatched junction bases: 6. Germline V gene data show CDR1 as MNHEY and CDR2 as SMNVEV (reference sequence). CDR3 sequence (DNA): TGTGCCAGCAGTTTATACAGGGGGGTGCGGACCGGGGAGCTGTTTTTT. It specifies CASSLYRGVRTGELFF.

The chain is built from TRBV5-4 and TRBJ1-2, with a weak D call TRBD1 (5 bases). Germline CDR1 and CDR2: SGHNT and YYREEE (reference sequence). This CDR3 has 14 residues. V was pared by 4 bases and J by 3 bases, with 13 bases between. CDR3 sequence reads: CASSLRQGHYGYTF. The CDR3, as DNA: TGTGCCAGCAGCCTGCGGCAGGGCCACTATGGCTACACCTTC.

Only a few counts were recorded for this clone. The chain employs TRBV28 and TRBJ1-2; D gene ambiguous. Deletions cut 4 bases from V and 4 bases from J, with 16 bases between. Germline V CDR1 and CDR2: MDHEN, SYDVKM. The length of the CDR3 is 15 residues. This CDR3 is CASSSPRGGSYGYTF. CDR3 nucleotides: TGTGCCAGCAGTTCCCCGCGGGGAGGGAGCTATGGCTACACCTTC.

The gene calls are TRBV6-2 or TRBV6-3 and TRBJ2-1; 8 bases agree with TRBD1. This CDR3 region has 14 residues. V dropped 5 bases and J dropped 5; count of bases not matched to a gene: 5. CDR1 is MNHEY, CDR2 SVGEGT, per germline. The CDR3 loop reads CASSNRDRNNEQFF. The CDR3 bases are TGTGCCAGCAGTAACCGGGACAGGAACAATGAGCAGTTCTTC.

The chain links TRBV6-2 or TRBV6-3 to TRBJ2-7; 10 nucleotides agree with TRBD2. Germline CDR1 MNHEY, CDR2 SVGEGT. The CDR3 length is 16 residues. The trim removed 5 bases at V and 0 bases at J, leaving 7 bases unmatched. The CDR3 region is CASSLAGVSSSYEQYF. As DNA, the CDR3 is TGTGCCAGCAGTCTAGCGGGGGTGTCAAGCTCCTACGAGCAGTACTTC.

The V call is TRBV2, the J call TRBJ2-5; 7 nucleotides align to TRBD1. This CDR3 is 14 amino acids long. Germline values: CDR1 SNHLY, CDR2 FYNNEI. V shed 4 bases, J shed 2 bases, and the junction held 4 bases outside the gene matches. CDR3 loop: CASSGRTGQETQYF. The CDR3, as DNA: TGTGCCAGCAGTGGGAGGACAGGACAAGAGACCCAGTACTTC. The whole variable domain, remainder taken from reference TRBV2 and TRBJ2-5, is EPEVTQTPSHQVTQMGQEVILRCVPISNHLYFYWYRQILGQKVEFLVSFYNNEISEKSEIFDDQFSVERPDGSNFTLKIRSTKLEDSAMYFCASSGRTGQETQYFGPGTRLLVL.

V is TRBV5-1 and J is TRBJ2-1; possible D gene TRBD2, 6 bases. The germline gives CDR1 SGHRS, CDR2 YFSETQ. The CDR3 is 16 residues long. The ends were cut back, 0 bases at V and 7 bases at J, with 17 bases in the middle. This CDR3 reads CASSLGYTVGGNEQFF. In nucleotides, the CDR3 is TGCGCCAGCAGCTTGGGCTACACAGTTGGGGGGAATGAGCAGTTCTTC.

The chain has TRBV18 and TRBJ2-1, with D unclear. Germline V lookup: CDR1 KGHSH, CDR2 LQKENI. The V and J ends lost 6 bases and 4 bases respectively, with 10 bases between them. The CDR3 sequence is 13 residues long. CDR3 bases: TGTGCCAGCTCGCACGACGGGTACAATGAGCAGTTCTTC. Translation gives CASSHDGYNEQFF.

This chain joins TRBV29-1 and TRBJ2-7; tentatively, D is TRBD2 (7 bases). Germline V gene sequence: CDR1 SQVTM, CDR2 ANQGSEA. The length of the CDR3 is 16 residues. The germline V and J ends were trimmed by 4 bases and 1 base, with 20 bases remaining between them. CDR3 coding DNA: TGCAGCGTTGCTCTGGGGGGGGCAGCGCGTTCCTACGAGCAGTACTTC. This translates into CSVALGGAARSYEQYF.

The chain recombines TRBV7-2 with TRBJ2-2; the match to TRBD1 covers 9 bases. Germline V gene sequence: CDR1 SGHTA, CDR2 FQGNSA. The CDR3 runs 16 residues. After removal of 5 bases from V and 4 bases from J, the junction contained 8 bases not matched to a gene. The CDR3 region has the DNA TGTGCCAGCAGCCTGCGACAGGGGGGGAGCACCGGGGAGCTGTTTTTT. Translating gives CASSLRQGGSTGELFF.

This CDR3 is CASSQGPSYTDTQYF. CDR3 DNA: TGCGCCAGCAGCCAAGGGCCTAGTTACACAGATACGCAGTATTTT. V and J are TRBV4-3 and TRBJ2-3; D unresolved. CDR3 size: 15 residues. Germline V gives CDR1 LGHNA, CDR2 YSLEER. The V end lost 1 base, the J end lost 2 bases, and 10 bases lay between the germline ends.

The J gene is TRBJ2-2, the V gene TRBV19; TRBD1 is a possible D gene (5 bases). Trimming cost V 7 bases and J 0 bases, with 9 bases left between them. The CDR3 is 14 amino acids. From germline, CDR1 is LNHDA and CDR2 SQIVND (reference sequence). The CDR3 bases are TGTGCCAGTATTAGCAGGGCGAACACCGGGGAGCTGTTTTTT. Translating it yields CASISRANTGELFF.

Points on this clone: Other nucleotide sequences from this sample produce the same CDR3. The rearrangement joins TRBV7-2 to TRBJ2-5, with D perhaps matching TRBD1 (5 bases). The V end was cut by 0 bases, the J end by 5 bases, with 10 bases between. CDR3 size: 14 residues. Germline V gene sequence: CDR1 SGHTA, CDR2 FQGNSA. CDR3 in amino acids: CASSLAGAGETQYF. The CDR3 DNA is TGTGCCAGCAGCTTAGCAGGGGCTGGGGAGACCCAGTACTTC.